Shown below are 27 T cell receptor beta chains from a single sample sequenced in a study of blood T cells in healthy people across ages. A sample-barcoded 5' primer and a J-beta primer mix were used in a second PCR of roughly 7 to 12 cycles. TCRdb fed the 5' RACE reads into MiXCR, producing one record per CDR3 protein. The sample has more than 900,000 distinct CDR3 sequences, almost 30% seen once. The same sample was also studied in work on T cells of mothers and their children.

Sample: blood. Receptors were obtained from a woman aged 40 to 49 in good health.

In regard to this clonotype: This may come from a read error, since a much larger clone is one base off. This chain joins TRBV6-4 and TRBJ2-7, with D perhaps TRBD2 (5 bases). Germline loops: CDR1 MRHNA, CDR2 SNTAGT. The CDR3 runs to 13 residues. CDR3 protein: CASRDLRAYEQYF. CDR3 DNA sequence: TGTGCCAGCAGGGACTTGAGAGCGTACGAGCAGTACTTC.

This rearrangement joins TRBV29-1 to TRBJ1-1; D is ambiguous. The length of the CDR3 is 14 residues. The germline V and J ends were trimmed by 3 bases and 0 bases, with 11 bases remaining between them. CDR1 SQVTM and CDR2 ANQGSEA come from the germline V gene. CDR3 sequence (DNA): TGCAGCGTTGAGGTGTTTACAATGAACACTGAAGCTTTCTTT. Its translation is CSVEVFTMNTEAFF.

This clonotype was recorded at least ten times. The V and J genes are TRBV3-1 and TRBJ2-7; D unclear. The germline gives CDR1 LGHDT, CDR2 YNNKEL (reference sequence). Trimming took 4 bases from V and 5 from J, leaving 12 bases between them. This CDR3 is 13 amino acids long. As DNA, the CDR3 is TGTGCCAGCAGCCTGATTCCCAGGAACGAGCAGTACTTC. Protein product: CASSLIPRNEQYF.

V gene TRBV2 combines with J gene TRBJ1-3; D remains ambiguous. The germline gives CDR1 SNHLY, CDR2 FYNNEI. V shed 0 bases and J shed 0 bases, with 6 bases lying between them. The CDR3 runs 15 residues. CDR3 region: CASSEAGGSGNTIYF. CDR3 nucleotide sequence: TGTGCCAGCAGTGAAGCCGGAGGCTCTGGAAACACCATATATTTT.

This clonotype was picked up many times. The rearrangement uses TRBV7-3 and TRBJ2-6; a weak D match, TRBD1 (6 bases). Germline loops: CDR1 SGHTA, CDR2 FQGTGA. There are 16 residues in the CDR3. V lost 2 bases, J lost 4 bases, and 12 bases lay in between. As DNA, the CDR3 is TGTGCCAGCAGCTTACAAGGGACACCCGGGGCCAACGTCCTGACTTTC. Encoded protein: CASSLQGTPGANVLTF.

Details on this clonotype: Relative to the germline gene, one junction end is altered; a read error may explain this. CDR3 in amino acids: CASSVALGTEAFF. The CDR3 bases are TGTGCCAGCAGTGTCGCGTTGGGGACTGAGGCTTTCTTT. The genes are TRBV28 and TRBJ1-1; D possibly corresponds to TRBD1 (5 bases). The CDR3 length is 13 residues. Looked up from germline, CDR1 is MDHEN and CDR2 is SYDVKM.

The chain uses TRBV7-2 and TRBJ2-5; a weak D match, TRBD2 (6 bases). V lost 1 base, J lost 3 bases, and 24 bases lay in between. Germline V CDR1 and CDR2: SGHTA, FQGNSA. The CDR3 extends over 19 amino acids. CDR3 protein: CASSLEPTSTRREKETQYF. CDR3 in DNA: TGTGCCAGCAGCTTAGAGCCCACTAGCACACGAAGAGAGAAAGAGACCCAGTACTTC.

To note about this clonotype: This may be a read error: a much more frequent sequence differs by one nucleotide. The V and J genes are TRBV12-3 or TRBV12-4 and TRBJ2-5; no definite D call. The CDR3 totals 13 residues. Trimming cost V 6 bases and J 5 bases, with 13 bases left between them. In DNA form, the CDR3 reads TGTGCCAGCAGGTTATCACGAGTGGAGACCCAGTACTTC. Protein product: CASRLSRVETQYF.

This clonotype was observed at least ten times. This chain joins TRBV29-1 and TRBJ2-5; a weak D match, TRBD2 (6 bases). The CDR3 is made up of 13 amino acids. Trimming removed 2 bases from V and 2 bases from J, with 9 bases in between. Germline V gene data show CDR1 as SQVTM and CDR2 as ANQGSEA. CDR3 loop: CSVEWRGQETQYF. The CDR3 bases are TGCAGCGTTGAATGGCGGGGACAAGAGACCCAGTACTTC.

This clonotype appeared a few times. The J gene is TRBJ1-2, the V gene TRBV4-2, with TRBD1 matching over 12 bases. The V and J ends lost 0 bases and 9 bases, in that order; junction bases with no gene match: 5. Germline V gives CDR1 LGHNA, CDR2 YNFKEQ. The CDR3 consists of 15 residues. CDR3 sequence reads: CASSQEGDRGPRYTF. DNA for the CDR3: TGTGCCAGCAGCCAAGAGGGGGACAGGGGGCCGCGCTACACCTTC.

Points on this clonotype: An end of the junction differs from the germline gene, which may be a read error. The CDR3, as DNA: TGTGCCTGGGAGCGGGGGGCCTCCTACAATGAGCAGTCCTTC. Translating gives CAWERGASYNEQSF. The chain employs TRBV30 and TRBJ2-1; 9 nucleotides align to TRBD2. This CDR3 contains 14 residues. CDR1 is GTSNPN, CDR2 SVGIG, per germline (reference sequence).

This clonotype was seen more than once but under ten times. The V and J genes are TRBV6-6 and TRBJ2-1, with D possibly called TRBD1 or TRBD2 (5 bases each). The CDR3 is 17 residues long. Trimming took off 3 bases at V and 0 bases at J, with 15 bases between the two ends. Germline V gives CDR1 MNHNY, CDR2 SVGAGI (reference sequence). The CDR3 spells CASSYGDAPSSYNEQFF. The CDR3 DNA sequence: TGTGCCAGCAGTTATGGGGACGCCCCGAGCTCCTACAATGAGCAGTTCTTC.

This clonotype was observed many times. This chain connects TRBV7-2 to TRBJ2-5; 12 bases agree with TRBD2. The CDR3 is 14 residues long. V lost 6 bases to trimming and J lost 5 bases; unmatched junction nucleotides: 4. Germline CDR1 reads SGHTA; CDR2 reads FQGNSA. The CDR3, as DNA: TGTGCCAGCAGTCCGACTAGCGGGGGTGAGACCCAGTACTTC. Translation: CASSPTSGGETQYF.

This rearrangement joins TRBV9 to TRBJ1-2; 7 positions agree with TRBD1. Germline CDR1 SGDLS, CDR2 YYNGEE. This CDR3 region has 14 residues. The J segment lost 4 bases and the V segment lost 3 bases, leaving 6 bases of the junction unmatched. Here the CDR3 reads CASSGEGTVYGYTF. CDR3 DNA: TGTGCCAGCAGCGGAGAGGGGACAGTCTATGGCTACACCTTC.

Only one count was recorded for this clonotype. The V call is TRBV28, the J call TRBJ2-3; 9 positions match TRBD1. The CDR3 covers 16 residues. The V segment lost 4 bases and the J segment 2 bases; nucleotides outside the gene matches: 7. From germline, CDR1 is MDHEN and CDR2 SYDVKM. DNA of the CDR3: TGTGCCAGCAGTTCCCCCGGGACAGGGTTCACAGATACGCAGTATTTT. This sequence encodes CASSSPGTGFTDTQYF.

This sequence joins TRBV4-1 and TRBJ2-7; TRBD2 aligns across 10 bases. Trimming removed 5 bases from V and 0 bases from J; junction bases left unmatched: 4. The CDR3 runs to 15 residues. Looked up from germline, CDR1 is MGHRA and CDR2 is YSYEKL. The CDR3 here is CASSVSGGPSYEQYF. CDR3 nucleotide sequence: TGCGCCAGCAGCGTTAGCGGGGGGCCCTCCTACGAGCAGTACTTC.

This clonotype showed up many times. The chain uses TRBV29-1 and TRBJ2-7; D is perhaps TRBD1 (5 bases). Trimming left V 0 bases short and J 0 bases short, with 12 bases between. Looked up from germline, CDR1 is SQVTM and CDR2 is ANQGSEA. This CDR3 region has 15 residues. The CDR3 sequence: CSVEDRGLSSYEQYF. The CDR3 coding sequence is TGCAGCGTTGAAGATAGGGGTCTTAGCTCCTACGAGCAGTACTTC.

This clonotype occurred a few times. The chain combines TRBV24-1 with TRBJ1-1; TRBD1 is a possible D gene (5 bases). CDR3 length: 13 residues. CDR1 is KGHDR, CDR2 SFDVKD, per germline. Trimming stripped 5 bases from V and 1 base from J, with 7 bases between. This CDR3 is CATSGGGNTEAFF. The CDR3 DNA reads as TGTGCCACCAGTGGTGGGGGGAACACTGAAGCTTTCTTT.

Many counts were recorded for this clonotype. The CDR3 is CASSPRTTYEQYF. The CDR3, as DNA: TGTGCCAGCTCACCACGTACCACCTACGAGCAGTACTTC. The chain recombines TRBV18 with TRBJ2-7; no firm D call. This CDR3 comprises 13 residues. CDR1 is KGHSH, CDR2 LQKENI, per germline. V was pared by 1 base and J by 2 bases, with 6 bases between. Together with reference TRBV18 and TRBJ2-7, the CDR3 gives the full variable domain: NAGVMQNPRHLVRRRGQEARLRCSPMKGHSHVYWYRQLPEEGLKFMVYLQKENIIDESGMPKERFSAEFPKEGPSILRIQQVVRGDSAAYFCASSPRTTYEQYFGPGTRLTVT.

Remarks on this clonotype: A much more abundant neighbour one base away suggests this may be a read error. The CDR3 DNA reads as TGTGCCGGCAGTTCCCCGCGAAACACGGGGCTCGAGCAGTACTTC. It encodes CAGSSPRNTGLEQYF. V usage is TRBV6-6 and J usage is TRBJ2-7, with D perhaps matching TRBD1 or TRBD2 (5 bases each). This CDR3 has 15 residues. Germline lookup yields CDR1 MNHNY and CDR2 SVGAGI (reference sequence).

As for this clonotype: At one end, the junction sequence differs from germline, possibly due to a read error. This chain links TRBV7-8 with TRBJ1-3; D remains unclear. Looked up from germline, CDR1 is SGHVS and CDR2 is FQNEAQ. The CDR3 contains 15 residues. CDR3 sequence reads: CASSPRRVSANTIYF. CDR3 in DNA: TGTGCCAGCAGCCCTCGGCGAGTCTCTGCAAACACCATATATTTT.

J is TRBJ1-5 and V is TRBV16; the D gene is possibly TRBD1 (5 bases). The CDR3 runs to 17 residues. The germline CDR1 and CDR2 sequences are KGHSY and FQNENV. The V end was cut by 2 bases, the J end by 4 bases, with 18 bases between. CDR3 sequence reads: CASSQGTFSRGNQPQHF. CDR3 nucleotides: TGTGCCAGCAGCCAAGGGACGTTTAGTCGGGGGAATCAGCCCCAGCATTTT. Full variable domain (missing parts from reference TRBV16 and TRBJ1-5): GEEVAQTPKHLVRGEGQKAKLYCAPIKGHSYVFWYQQVLKNEFKFLISFQNENVFDETGMPKERFSAKCLPNSPCSLEIQATKLEDSAVYFCASSQGTFSRGNQPQHFGDGTRLSIL.

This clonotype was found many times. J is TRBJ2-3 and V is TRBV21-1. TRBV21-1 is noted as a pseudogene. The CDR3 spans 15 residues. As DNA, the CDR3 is TGTGCCAGCAGCAAAGGGGTACGAAACACAGATACGCAGTATTTT. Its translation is CASSKGVRNTDTQYF.

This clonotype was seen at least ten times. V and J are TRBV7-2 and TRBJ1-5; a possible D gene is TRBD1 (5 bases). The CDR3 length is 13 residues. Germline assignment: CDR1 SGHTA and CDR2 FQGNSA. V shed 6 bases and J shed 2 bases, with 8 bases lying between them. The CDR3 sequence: CASSGGGNQPQHF. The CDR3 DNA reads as TGTGCCAGCAGTGGAGGGGGCAATCAGCCCCAGCATTTT.

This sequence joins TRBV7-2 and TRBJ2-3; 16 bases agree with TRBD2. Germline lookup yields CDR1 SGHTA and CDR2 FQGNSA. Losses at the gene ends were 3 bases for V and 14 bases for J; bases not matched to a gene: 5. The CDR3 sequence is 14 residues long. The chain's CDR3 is CASSLGLAGGIPYF. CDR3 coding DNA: TGTGCCAGCAGCTTGGGACTAGCGGGGGGGATTCCGTATTTT.

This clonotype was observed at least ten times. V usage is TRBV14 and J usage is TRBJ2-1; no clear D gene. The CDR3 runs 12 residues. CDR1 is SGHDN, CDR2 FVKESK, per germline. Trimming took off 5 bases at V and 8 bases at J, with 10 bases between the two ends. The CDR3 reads CASSWGGHEQFF. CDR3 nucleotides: TGTGCCAGCAGCTGGGGTGGGCATGAGCAGTTCTTC.

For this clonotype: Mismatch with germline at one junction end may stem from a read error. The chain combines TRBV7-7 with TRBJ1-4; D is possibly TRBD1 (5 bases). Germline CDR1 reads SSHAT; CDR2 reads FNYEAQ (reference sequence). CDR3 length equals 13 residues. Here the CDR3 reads CASSLGENEKLFF. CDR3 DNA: TGTGCTAGCAGCTTGGGGGAAAATGAAAAACTGTTTTTT.